This entry concerns a single T cell receptor beta chain. The V segment lost 5 bases and the J segment 4 bases; nucleotides outside the gene matches: 5. The CDR3 contains 14 residues. CDR1 and CDR2 from the germline V gene are PRHDT and FYEKMQ (reference sequence). Unique molecular identifiers were built into the TCRbeta library. TCRdb processed the PCR reads anew with MiXCR; each CDR3 protein has one entry. The profile shows a few hundred thousand distinct CDR3 sequences, 15% to 20% of them singletons. The data stem from a study of T-cell reconstitution after alpha-beta-depleted transplantation in children.

Sequences were derived from PBMCs from the stem cell graft donor, sampled from the stem cell graft. This chain links TRBV13 with TRBJ2-5; 9 positions match TRBD2. This sequence was found in a human donor who donated a stem cell graft to a child with acute lymphoblastic leukemia. CDR3 in DNA: TGTGCCAGCAGCCTTGGGACTAGCAGAGAGACCCAGTACTTC. Protein sequence: CASSLGTSRETQYF.